The T cell receptor (beta chain) described here comes from a study of tumor and adjacent non-tumor tissue in lung cancer. Points on this clonotype: Compared with germline, one end of the junction differs, possibly owing to a read error.

The template was RNA from unsorted bulk tissue. More than 3 cm separated this lung sample from the edge of the tumor. A modified ARM-PCR protocol with three rounds of nested PCR amplified TCRbeta. MiXCR, run by TCRdb on the multiplex PCR reads, gives a single entry per CDR3 protein. The sample contains about 110,000 distinct CDR3 sequences, 60% to 65% of which appear only once. This receptor was obtained from a man aged 60 to 69 with non-small cell lung cancer. Sequenced sample: distant non-tumor lung tissue.

CDR3 nucleotides: TGTGACAGCAGTTTAGGGGGCGTCGGGACAGATACGCAGTATTTT. This gives the protein CDSSLGGVGTDTQYF. This chain joins TRBV28 and TRBJ2-3, with 7 bases aligning to TRBD1. The CDR3 covers 15 residues. CDR1 is MDHEN and CDR2 is SYDVKM in the germline V gene.